A single sample is the source of the 3 T cell receptor beta chains below, sequenced in a study of T cells in tuberculosis. This table comes from immunoSEQ multiplex PCR, and its TCRdb copy is limited to in-frame clones, with some not included. The sample holds approximately 35,000 clones; about 91% are singletons and the top ten take approximately 6.8%. Noted time point: new active TB diagnosis, blood taken before or within 7 days of starting treatment. The specimen was PBMCs, collected at tuberculosis diagnosis. The receptors were gathered from an adult with tuberculosis. Some clones in this sample may be carry-over from other donors' samples.

The chain links TRBV7-9 to TRBJ2-1; D is possibly TRBD2 (7 bases). The germline gives CDR1 SEHNR, CDR2 FQNEAQ (reference sequence). CDR3 length: 14 residues. The V end lost 2 bases, the J end lost 8 bases, and 13 bases lay between the germline ends. DNA for the CDR3: TGTGCCAGCAGCTTAAGGGGGGGTGCGGATGAGCAGTTCTTC. Its translation is CASSLRGGADEQFF. The whole variable domain, filled in from reference TRBV7-9 and TRBJ2-1, reads DTGVSQNPRHKITKRGQNVTFRCDPISEHNRLYWYRQTLGQGPEFLTYFQNEAQLEKSRLLSDRFSAERPKGSFSTLEIQRTEQGDSAMYLCASSLRGGADEQFFGPGTRLTVL.

The gene calls are TRBV19 and TRBJ1-5; 9 positions match TRBD1. Looked up from germline, CDR1 is LNHDA and CDR2 is SQIVND (reference sequence). The junction had 7 bases not matched to a gene; V was cut back by 7 bases and J by 0 bases. This CDR3 contains 16 residues. The CDR3 is CASTDRGPYSNQPQHF. The CDR3 bases are TGTGCCAGTACGGACAGGGGACCCTATAGCAATCAGCCCCAGCATTTT. Full variable domain (remainder filled in from reference TRBV19 and TRBJ1-5): DGGITQSPKYLFRKEGQNVTLSCEQNLNHDAMYWYRQDPGQGLRLIYYSQIVNDFQKGDIAEGYSVSREKKESFPLTVTSAQKNPTAFYLCASTDRGPYSNQPQHFGDGTRLSIL.

The count of this clone is one. This chain joins TRBV2 and TRBJ2-1, with D maybe TRBD1 (5 bases). V was trimmed by 7 bases and J by 5 bases, leaving 12 bases between them. Germline V gene lookup returns CDR1 SNHLY and CDR2 FYNNEI. This CDR3 region has 13 residues. The CDR3 here is CASNGQGNNEQFF. The CDR3 DNA reads TGTGCCAGCAACGGACAAGGGAACAATGAGCAGTTCTTC. The whole variable domain, remainder taken from reference TRBV2 and TRBJ2-1, is EPEVTQTPSHQVTQMGQEVILRCVPISNHLYFYWYRQILGQKVEFLVSFYNNEISEKSEIFDDQFSVERPDGSNFTLKIRSTKLEDSAMYFCASNGQGNNEQFFGPGTRLTVL.